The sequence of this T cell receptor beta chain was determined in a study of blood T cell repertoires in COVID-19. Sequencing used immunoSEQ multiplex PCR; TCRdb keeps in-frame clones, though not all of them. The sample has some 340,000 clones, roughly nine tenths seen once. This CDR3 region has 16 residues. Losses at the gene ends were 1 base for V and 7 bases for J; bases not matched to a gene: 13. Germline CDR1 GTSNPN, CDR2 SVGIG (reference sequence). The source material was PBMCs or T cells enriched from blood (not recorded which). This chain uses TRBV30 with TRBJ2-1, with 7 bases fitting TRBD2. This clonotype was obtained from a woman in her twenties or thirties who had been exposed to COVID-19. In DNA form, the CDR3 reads TGTGCCTGGAGTGACTTCCCCGGGGGGAATACAAATGAGCAGTTCTTC. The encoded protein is CAWSDFPGGNTNEQFF.